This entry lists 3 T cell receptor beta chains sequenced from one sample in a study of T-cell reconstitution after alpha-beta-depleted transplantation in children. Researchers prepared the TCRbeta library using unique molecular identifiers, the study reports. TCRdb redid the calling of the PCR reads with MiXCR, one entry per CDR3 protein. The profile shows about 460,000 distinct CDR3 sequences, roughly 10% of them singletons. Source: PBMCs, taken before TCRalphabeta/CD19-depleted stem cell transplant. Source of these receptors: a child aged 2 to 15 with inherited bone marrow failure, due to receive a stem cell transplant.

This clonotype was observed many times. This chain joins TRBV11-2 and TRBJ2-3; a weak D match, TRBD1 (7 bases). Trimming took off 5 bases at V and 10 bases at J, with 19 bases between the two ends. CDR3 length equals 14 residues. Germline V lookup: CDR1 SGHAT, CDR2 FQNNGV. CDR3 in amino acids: CASSVQGGHFAQYF. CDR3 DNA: TGTGCCAGCAGCGTTCAGGGGGGCCACTTTGCGCAGTATTTT.

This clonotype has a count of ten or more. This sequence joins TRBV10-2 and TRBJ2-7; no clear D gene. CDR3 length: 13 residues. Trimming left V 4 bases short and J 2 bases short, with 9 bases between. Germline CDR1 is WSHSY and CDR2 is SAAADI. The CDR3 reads CASSAGSPYEQYF. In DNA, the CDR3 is TGCGCCAGCAGTGCAGGTTCCCCCTACGAGCAGTACTTC.

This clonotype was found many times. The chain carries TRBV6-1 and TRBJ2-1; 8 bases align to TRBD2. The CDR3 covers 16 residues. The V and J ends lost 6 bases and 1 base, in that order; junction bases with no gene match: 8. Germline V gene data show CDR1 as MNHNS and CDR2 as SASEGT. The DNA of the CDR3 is TGTGCCAGCAGCCGCAGTTTAGCGGGATCCTACAATGAGCAGTTCTTC. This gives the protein CASSRSLAGSYNEQFF.